A selection of T cell receptor beta chains follows, all from one sample in a study of T cell responses to AZD1222 COVID-19 vaccine. Assay used: immunoSEQ multiplex PCR; TCRdb lists only in-frame clones, some missing. Of 90,000 to 110,000 clones detected, 91% appear once; the ten largest clones hold 7% to 9%. The material sequenced was peripheral blood, taken on day 0 of AZD1222 vaccination. The receptors come from an adult in good health. The CDR3 runs from the conserved cysteine through the conserved F or W. The D gene is left open where the match is weak. Clone size is not always given. Where it is, it says once, few, many or a class for expanded clones.

CDR3 DNA: TGTGCCAGCAGCTTGGTGGACAGGGATGATGAAGCTTTCTTT; CDR3 protein: CASSLVDRDDEAFF; D gene: TRBD1; clone size: .; J gene: TRBJ1-1; V gene: TRBV5-6
CDR3 DNA: TGTGCCAGTAGGATTTACTCGGACAGAACAGATACGCAGTATTTT; CDR3 protein: CASRIYSDRTDTQYF; D gene: .; clone size: .; J gene: TRBJ2-3; V gene: TRBV19
CDR3 DNA: TGTGCCAGCAGCTTAGAGGGGGCAGGGCTAGCCGAGCAGTACTTC; CDR3 protein: CASSLEGAGLAEQYF; D gene: .; clone size: few; J gene: TRBJ2-7; V gene: TRBV11-2
CDR3 DNA: TGCAGCGTTGCTTTTATAGGGACTGGAAGAACTGAAGCTTTCTTT; CDR3 protein: CSVAFIGTGRTEAFF; D gene: .; clone size: .; J gene: TRBJ1-1; V gene: TRBV29-1
CDR3 DNA: TGTGCCAGCAGTTACTCCCTAAGTGCACAGGGGAAGACCCAGTACTTC; CDR3 protein: CASSYSLSAQGKTQYF; D gene: TRBD1; clone size: .; J gene: TRBJ2-5; V gene: TRBV6-5
CDR3 DNA: TGTGCCAGCAGTGAGGGGGTAGGGACCTCCTACGAGCAGTACTTC; CDR3 protein: CASSEGVGTSYEQYF; D gene: .; clone size: .; J gene: TRBJ2-7; V gene: TRBV2
CDR3 DNA: TGTGCCAGCAGCTTCTCGGGACAGTTGAACACTGAAGCTTTCTTT; CDR3 protein: CASSFSGQLNTEAFF; D gene: TRBD1; clone size: .; J gene: TRBJ1-1; V gene: TRBV11-2
CDR3 DNA: TGTGCCAGCAGCTTAGATCTTGGAGCCTACACTGAAGCTTTCTTT; CDR3 protein: CASSLDLGAYTEAFF; D gene: .; clone size: .; J gene: TRBJ1-1; V gene: TRBV11-2
CDR3 DNA: TGTGCCAGTAGTATACAGGCCTATAATTCACCCCTCCACTTT; CDR3 protein: CASSIQAYNSPLHF; D gene: .; clone size: .; J gene: TRBJ1-6; V gene: TRBV19
CDR3 DNA: TGTGCCAGCAGCCGGACGGCCACCCCTGATAATGAGCAGTTCTTC; CDR3 protein: CASSRTATPDNEQFF; D gene: .; clone size: .; J gene: TRBJ2-1; V gene: TRBV6-5